These T cell receptor beta chains were read from a single sample in a study of cytomegalovirus exposure and HLA in healthy donors. Clones were sequenced by immunoSEQ multiplex PCR, and TCRdb holds only the in-frame ones, with some missing. There are about 180,000 clones in the sample; roughly 88% occur only once, and about 1.3% lies in the top ten. The specimen sequenced was PBMCs. The origin of the receptors is a girl aged 2-10 years in good health and CMV-seropositive. Each CDR3 is given with its conserved first and last residue. D genes are given only for firm matches. Only part of the rows carry a size: once, few, many, or a class if the clone is expanded.

cdr3_nt: TGTGCCAGTAGTATAGGACAGTCCTACGAGCAGTACTTC; cdr3_aa: CASSIGQSYEQYF; j_call: TRBJ2-7; v_call: TRBV19; d_call: .; clone_size: .
cdr3_nt: TGTGCCAGTAGCTCTGTGGTCGGGACAGGGAAATACGAGCAGTACTTC; cdr3_aa: CASSSVVGTGKYEQYF; j_call: TRBJ2-7; v_call: TRBV19; d_call: TRBD1; clone_size: .
cdr3_nt: TGTGCCAGTAGTGCGGGCAGGGGCCTCTACGAGCAGTACTTC; cdr3_aa: CASSAGRGLYEQYF; j_call: TRBJ2-7; v_call: TRBV19; d_call: .; clone_size: .
cdr3_nt: TGTGCCAGCAGCACCGAGACAGGCCCGTATGGCTACACCTTC; cdr3_aa: CASSTETGPYGYTF; j_call: TRBJ1-2; v_call: TRBV7-2; d_call: .; clone_size: .
cdr3_nt: TGTGCCTGGAGTGTACGACTAGCGGACAATGAGCAGTTCTTC; cdr3_aa: CAWSVRLADNEQFF; j_call: TRBJ2-1; v_call: TRBV30; d_call: TRBD2; clone_size: .
cdr3_nt: TGTGCCAGCAGCACCCGAAGTTCCCCACGAGAACTGGAGAGGGGGAGGGGGGTTCAGTACTTC; cdr3_aa: CASSTRSSPRELERGRGVQYF; j_call: TRBJ2-7; v_call: TRBV27; d_call: .; clone_size: .
cdr3_nt: TGCGCCAGCAGCCAAGATGGGAGACCGGGACAGGGGACCGGGGAGCTGTTTTTT; cdr3_aa: CASSQDGRPGQGTGELFF; j_call: TRBJ2-2; v_call: TRBV4-1; d_call: TRBD1; clone_size: .
cdr3_nt: TGTGCCAGCAGCCCCCGGACTAGCGGTAGCACAGATACGCAGTATTTT; cdr3_aa: CASSPRTSGSTDTQYF; j_call: TRBJ2-3; v_call: TRBV11-3; d_call: TRBD2; clone_size: .
cdr3_nt: TGTGCCAGCAGCGTACTTGGAGTAGCGGGGGATCAGCAGTTCTTC; cdr3_aa: CASSVLGVAGDQQFF; j_call: TRBJ2-1; v_call: TRBV9; d_call: TRBD2; clone_size: .
cdr3_nt: TGTGCCAGCAGCGTAGTCGGGGACACAGATACGCAGTATTTT; cdr3_aa: CASSVVGDTDTQYF; j_call: TRBJ2-3; v_call: TRBV9; d_call: .; clone_size: .
cdr3_nt: TGTGCCAGTAGTATAGCCAGTAGGTGGCGGGGGAAACGAGGGGAGCTGTTTTTT; cdr3_aa: CASSIASRWRGKRGELFF; j_call: TRBJ2-2; v_call: TRBV19; d_call: TRBD2; clone_size: .
cdr3_nt: TGTGCCATCAGGCCCAGGACAGGAACCGGGGAGCTGTTTTTT; cdr3_aa: CAIRPRTGTGELFF; j_call: TRBJ2-2; v_call: TRBV10-3; d_call: TRBD1; clone_size: .
cdr3_nt: TGTGCCAGCAGCTTCGGACTAGCGGGAGCGAATGAGCAGTTCTTC; cdr3_aa: CASSFGLAGANEQFF; j_call: TRBJ2-1; v_call: TRBV5-4; d_call: TRBD2; clone_size: .
cdr3_nt: TGTGCCAGCAGCTCCGGACTAGCGGAGACCCCCCCCTACAATGAGCAGTTCTTC; cdr3_aa: CASSSGLAETPPYNEQFF; j_call: TRBJ2-1; v_call: TRBV7-9; d_call: TRBD2; clone_size: .
cdr3_nt: TGTGCCAGCAGCTCTCTTGACAATGAGCAGTTCTTC; cdr3_aa: CASSSLDNEQFF; j_call: TRBJ2-1; v_call: TRBV7-9; d_call: .; clone_size: once
cdr3_nt: TGTGCCAGCAGAGAGTACGAGCAGTACTTC; cdr3_aa: CASREYEQYF; j_call: TRBJ2-7; v_call: TRBV28; d_call: .; clone_size: .
cdr3_nt: TGTGCCAGCAGTGGAGAGCGGGCAGGGAGACCCTACGAGCAGTACTTC; cdr3_aa: CASSGERAGRPYEQYF; j_call: TRBJ2-7; v_call: TRBV2; d_call: .; clone_size: .
cdr3_nt: TGTGCCAGCAGCCCTCGACTAGCGGTATACAATGAGCAGTTCTTC; cdr3_aa: CASSPRLAVYNEQFF; j_call: TRBJ2-1; v_call: TRBV9; d_call: TRBD2; clone_size: .
cdr3_nt: TGTGCCAGCAGCGTAGCTGAGGGAACTGAAGCTTTCTTT; cdr3_aa: CASSVAEGTEAFF; j_call: TRBJ1-1; v_call: TRBV9; d_call: .; clone_size: .
cdr3_nt: TGTGCCAGCAGCGCCACAGGGTACGAGCAGTACTTC; cdr3_aa: CASSATGYEQYF; j_call: TRBJ2-7; v_call: TRBV7-2; d_call: .; clone_size: .
cdr3_nt: TGTGCCAGCAGCGTAGCGGGGCTAGCGGGACAGGACGAGCAGTACTTC; cdr3_aa: CASSVAGLAGQDEQYF; j_call: TRBJ2-7; v_call: TRBV9; d_call: .; clone_size: .
cdr3_nt: TGCGCCAGCAGCTACCGACAGGGAGACAACACTGAAGCTTTCTTT; cdr3_aa: CASSYRQGDNTEAFF; j_call: TRBJ1-1; v_call: TRBV5-1; d_call: TRBD1; clone_size: .
cdr3_nt: TGTGCCAGCAGAGCCGACAGCTATGGCTACACCTTC; cdr3_aa: CASRADSYGYTF; j_call: TRBJ1-2; v_call: TRBV2; d_call: .; clone_size: once
cdr3_nt: TGTGCCAGCAGCTTGGATTCAGGGGCTAACTATGGCTACACCTTC; cdr3_aa: CASSLDSGANYGYTF; j_call: TRBJ1-2; v_call: TRBV7-2; d_call: .; clone_size: .
cdr3_nt: TGTGCCAGCATCGACACAGGGGGCCAGGAGACCCAGTACTTC; cdr3_aa: CASIDTGGQETQYF; j_call: TRBJ2-5; v_call: TRBV7-9; d_call: TRBD1; clone_size: .